This TCR beta chain was profiled in a study of cytomegalovirus exposure and HLA in healthy donors. Study-level findings and limits: Among donors in an Asian-associated ancestry cluster, a later analysis reportedly found fewer N-insertions than the roughly 700-donor mean. The productive fraction for most TCR beta V segments was about 87% or about 30% in an earlier analysis. A later analysis showed TCR association rates differing by HLA locus, peaking at DRB1 and lowest at HLA-C.

This clone has only a few counts. Its antigen is undetermined. 60 Vbeta and 13 Jbeta primers were used in PCR. Original handling: In a later analysis, the count reached about 75 million unique TCR beta chains, with around 10 million shared. Clones were read by immunoSEQ multiplex PCR, and TCRdb kept only the in-frame ones, dropping some. V, J and clone size are those of that table, while D and trimming were read from the DNA. The repertoire includes about 160,000 clones, 80% of them detected once, and roughly 4.7% sits in the top ten. Per germline, CDR1 SGHTS and CDR2 YDEGEE. CDR3 length: 15 amino acids. Trimming stripped 3 bases from V and 5 bases from J, with 14 bases between.

The receptor's source is a man aged 25-40 years in good health and CMV-seronegative. The chain carries TRBV5-8 and TRBJ2-2, with D possibly TRBD2 on 6 matching bases. The sample comprised PBMCs. CDR3: CASSWTGVGTGELFF. CDR3 nucleotides: TGTGCCAGCAGCTGGACGGGAGTAGGAACCGGGGAGCTGTTTTTT.